This T cell receptor beta chain was observed in a study of CD8+CD57+ T cells in acquired aplastic anemia. Study results and caveats: About 29 sequences, all CD8+ CDR3, were shared between patients and controls.

CDR3 length equals 14 residues. CDR1 is DFQATT, CDR2 SNEGSKA, per germline (reference sequence). V lost 7 bases to trimming and J lost 9 bases, with 22 bases between them. Only patients with CD8+CD57+ cell expansion on flow cytometry were chosen for sequencing. Patients uniformly had severe acquired aplastic anemia. Among the patients, none had received any therapy at the time of blood sampling. According to the study, genomic DNA was the template for TCR beta VDJ and CDR3 profiling. TCRdb processed the reads anew with MiXCR; each CDR3 protein has one entry. The sample yields fewer than 250,000 distinct CDR3 sequences, approximately 50% seen once. This clonotype was counted ten times or more. Its antigen is still unknown.

The source is a human donor with aplastic anemia. Sample: sorted CD4+, CD8+, or CD8+CD57+ T cells (not recorded which) from PBMCs. The gene calls are TRBV20-1 and TRBJ2-1; the D gene is possibly TRBD2 (6 bases). The CDR3 coding sequence is TGCAGTGACGACCCGTCCGGGACTGTTGGTGAGCAGTTCTTC. Translation gives CSDDPSGTVGEQFF.